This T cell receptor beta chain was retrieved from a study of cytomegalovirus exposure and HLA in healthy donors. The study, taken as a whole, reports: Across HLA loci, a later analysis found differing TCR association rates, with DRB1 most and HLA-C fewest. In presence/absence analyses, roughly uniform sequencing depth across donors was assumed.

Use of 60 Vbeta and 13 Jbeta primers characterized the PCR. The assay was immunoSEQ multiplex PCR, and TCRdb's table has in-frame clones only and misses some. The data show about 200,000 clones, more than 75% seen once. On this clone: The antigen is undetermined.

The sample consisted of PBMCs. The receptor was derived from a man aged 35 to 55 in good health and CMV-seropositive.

CDR3 sequence reads: CASSLYRGPYEQYF. The CDR3 nucleotides read TGTGCCAGCAGTCTCTACAGGGGACCCTACGAGCAGTACTTC. V is TRBV28 and J is TRBJ2-7; 7 bases map to TRBD1. This CDR3 comprises 14 residues. Germline V gene lookup returns CDR1 MDHEN and CDR2 SYDVKM. The V and J ends lost 5 bases and 2 bases, in that order; junction bases with no gene match: 6. The whole variable domain, filled in from reference TRBV28 and TRBJ2-7, reads DVKVTQSSRYLVKRTGEKVFLECVQDMDHENMFWYRQDPGLGLRLIYFSYDVKMKEKGDIPEGYSVSREKKERFSLILESASTNQTSMYLCASSLYRGPYEQYFGPGTRLTVT.